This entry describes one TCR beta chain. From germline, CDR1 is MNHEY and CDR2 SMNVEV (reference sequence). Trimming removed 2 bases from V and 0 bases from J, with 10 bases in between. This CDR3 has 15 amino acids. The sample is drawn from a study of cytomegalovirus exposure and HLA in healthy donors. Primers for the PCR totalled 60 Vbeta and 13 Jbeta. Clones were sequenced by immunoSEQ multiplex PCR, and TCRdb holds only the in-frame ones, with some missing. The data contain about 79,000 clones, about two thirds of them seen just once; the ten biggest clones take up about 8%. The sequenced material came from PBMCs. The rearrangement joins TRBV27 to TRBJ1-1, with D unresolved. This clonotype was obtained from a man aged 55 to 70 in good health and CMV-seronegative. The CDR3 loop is CASSLGGHMNTEAFF. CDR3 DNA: TGTGCCAGCAGTTTAGGAGGGCACATGAACACTGAAGCTTTCTTT.